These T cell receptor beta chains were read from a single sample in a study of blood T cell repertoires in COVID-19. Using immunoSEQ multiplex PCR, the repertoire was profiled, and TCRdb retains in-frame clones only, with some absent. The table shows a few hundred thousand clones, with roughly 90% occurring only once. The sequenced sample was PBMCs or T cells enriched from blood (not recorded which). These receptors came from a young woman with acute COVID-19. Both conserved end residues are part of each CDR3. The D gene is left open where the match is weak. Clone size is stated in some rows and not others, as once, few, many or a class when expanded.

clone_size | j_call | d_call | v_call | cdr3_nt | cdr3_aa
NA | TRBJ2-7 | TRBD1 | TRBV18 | TGTGCCAGCTCACCACAACAGGGGACGGGGGAGCAGTACTTC | CASSPQQGTGEQYF
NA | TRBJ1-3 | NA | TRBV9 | TGTGCCAGCAGCGTAGACACAGCCCCTACCGCAAACACCATATATTTT | CASSVDTAPTANTIYF
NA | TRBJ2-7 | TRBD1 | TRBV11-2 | TGTGCCAGCAGCTGGAGGACAGGGTTGGGCGACGAGCAGTACTTC | CASSWRTGLGDEQYF
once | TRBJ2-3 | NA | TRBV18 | TGTGCCAGCTCACCCCTACGGGGGGCGCTTAGCACAGATACGCAGTATTTT | CASSPLRGALSTDTQYF
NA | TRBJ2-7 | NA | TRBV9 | TGTGCCAGCAGCGTAGGGGCAGACTCCTACGAGCAGTACTTC | CASSVGADSYEQYF
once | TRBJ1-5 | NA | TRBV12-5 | TGTGCTAGTGGTTACAGGGTGGGGCAGCCCCAGCATTTT | CASGYRVGQPQHF
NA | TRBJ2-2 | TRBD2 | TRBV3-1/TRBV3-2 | TGTGCCAGCAGCTTCGACGGGACTAGCGGGATAGGAACCGGGGAGCTGTTTTTT | CASSFDGTSGIGTGELFF
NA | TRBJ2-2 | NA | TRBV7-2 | TGTGCCAGCAGCTTAGATATGAACACCGGGGAGCTGTTTTTT | CASSLDMNTGELFF
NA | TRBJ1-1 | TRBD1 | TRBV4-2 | TGTGCCAGCAGCCAAGGAGGGACAGGAGGAGCTTTCTTT | CASSQGGTGGAFF
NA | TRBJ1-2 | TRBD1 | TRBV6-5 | TGTGCCAGCAGCCGAGACAGGGGAGATTATGGCTACACCTTC | CASSRDRGDYGYTF
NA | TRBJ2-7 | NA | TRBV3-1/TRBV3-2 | TGTGCCAGCAGCCAAGGACCGGGACTGACTTCCTACGAGCAGTACTTC | CASSQGPGLTSYEQYF
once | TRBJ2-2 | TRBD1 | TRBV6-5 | TGTGCCAGCAGTTACGCTAGGACAGGGAACACCGGGGAGCTGTTTTTT | CASSYARTGNTGELFF
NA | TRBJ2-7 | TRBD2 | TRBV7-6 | TGTGCCAGCAGCATACTAGCGGGAGGATACGAGCAGTACTTC | CASSILAGGYEQYF
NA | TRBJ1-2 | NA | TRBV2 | TGTGCCAGCAGTGCAGGAGGCTACACCTTC | CASSAGGYTF
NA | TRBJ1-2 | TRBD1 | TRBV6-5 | TGTGCCAGCAGCAGGACAGGGCGTAACTATGGCTACACCTTC | CASSRTGRNYGYTF
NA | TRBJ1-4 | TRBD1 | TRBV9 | TGTGCCAGCAGCTGGGACAGGGACAGTGAAAAACTGTTTTTT | CASSWDRDSEKLFF
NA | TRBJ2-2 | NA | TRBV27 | TGTGCCAGCGGTGACTCCCAGGGAAACACCGGGGAGCTGTTTTTT | CASGDSQGNTGELFF